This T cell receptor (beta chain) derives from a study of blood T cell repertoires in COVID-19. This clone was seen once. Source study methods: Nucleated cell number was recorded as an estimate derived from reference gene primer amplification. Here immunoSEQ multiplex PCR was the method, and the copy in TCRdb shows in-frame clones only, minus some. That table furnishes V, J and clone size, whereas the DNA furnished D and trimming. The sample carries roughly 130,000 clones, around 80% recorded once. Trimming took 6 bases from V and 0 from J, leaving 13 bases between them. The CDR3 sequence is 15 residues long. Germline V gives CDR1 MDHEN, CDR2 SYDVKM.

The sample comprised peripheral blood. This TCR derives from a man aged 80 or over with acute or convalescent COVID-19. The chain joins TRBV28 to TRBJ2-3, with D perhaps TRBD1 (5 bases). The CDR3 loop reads CASSSRQTSTDTQYF. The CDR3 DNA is TGTGCCAGCAGCAGCCGACAGACAAGCACAGATACGCAGTATTTT.